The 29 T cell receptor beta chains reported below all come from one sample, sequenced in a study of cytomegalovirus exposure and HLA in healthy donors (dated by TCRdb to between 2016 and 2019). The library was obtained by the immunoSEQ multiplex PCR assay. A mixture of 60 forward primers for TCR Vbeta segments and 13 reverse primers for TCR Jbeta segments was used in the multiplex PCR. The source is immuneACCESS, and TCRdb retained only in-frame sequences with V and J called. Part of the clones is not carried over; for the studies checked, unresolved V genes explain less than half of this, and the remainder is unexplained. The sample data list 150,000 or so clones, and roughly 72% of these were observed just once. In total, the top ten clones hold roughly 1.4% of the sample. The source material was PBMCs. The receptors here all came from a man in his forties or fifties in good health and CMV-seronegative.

Here the CDR3 reads CASTLGQGSYGYTF. Here the CDR3 DNA reads TGTGCCAGCACCTTAGGGCAGGGTAGCTATGGCTACACCTTC. V usage is TRBV6-6 and J usage is TRBJ1-2; D might be TRBD1 (5 bases). Germline lookup yields CDR1 MNHNY and CDR2 SVGAGI (reference sequence). With 7 bases removed from V and 4 bases from J, the gap between germline ends came to 16 bases. This CDR3 has 14 residues.

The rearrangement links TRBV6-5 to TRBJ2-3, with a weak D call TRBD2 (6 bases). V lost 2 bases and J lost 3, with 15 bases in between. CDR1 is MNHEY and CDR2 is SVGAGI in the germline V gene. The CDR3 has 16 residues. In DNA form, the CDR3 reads TGTGCCAGCAGTTACAGTCCGAGACTAGGAACAGATACGCAGTATTTT. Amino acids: CASSYSPRLGTDTQYF.

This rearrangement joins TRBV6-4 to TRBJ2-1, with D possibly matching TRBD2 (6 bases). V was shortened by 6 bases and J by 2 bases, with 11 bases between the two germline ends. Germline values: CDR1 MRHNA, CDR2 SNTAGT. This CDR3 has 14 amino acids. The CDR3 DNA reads TGTGCCAGCAGCCGAGGGGAGGCCTACAATGAGCAGTTCTTC. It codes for CASSRGEAYNEQFF.

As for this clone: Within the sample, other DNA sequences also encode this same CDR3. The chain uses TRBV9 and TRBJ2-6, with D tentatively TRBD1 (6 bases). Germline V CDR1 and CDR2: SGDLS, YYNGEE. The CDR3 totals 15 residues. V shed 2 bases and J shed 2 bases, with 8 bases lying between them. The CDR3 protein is CASSVYRAGANVLTF. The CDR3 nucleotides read TGTGCCAGCAGCGTCTACAGGGCTGGGGCCAACGTCCTGACTTTC.

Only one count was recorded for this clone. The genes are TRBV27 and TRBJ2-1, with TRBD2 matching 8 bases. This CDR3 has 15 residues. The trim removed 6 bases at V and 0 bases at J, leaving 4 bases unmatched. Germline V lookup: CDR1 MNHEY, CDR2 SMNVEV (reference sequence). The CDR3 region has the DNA TGTGCCAGCAGCGCCGGGACTAGCTCCTACAATGAGCAGTTCTTC. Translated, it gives CASSAGTSSYNEQFF.

The CDR3 DNA follows: TGTGCCAGCAGTCGGACAGGAGCTCGGAACACTGAAGCTTTCTTT. Translated, it gives CASSRTGARNTEAFF. This rearrangement joins TRBV6-1 to TRBJ1-1, with TRBD1 identical over 7 bases. CDR3 length equals 15 residues. Germline CDR1 and CDR2: MNHNS and SASEGT. Germline trimming cut 5 bases from V and 1 base from J; bases unmatched to any gene: 7.

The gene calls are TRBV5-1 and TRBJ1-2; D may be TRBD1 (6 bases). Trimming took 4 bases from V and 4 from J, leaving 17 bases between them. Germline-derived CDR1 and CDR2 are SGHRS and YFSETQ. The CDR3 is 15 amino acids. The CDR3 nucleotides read TGCGCCAGCAGCACCCAACAGGGCGATAGCTATGGCTACACCTTC. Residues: CASSTQQGDSYGYTF.

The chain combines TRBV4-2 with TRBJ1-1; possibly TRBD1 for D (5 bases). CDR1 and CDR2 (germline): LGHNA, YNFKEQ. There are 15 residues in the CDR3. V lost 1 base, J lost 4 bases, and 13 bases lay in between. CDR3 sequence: CASSQVPAQGTEAFF. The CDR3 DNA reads TGTGCCAGCAGCCAAGTCCCCGCTCAGGGCACTGAAGCTTTCTTT.

DNA for the CDR3: TGCGCCAGCAACGGTCGTCGGGGTGGGTCAGAGACCCAGTACTTC. Amino acid sequence: CASNGRRGGSETQYF. The V gene is TRBV5-1, the J gene TRBJ2-5, with D perhaps matching TRBD2 (5 bases). Trimming removed 6 bases from V and 4 bases from J, with 19 bases in between. The CDR3 has 15 amino acids. Germline values: CDR1 SGHRS, CDR2 YFSETQ. Complete variable domain (other parts from reference TRBV5-1 and TRBJ2-5): KAGVTQTPRYLIKTRGQQVTLSCSPISGHRSVSWYQQTPGQGLQFLFEYFSETQRNKGNFPGRFSGRQFSNSRSEMNVSTLELGDSALYLCASNGRRGGSETQYFGPGTRLLVL.

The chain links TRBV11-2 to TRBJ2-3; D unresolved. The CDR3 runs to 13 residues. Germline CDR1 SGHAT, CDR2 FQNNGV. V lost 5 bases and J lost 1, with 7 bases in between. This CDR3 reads CASSQLGTDTQYF. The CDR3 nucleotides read TGTGCCAGCAGCCAACTTGGCACAGATACGCAGTATTTT.

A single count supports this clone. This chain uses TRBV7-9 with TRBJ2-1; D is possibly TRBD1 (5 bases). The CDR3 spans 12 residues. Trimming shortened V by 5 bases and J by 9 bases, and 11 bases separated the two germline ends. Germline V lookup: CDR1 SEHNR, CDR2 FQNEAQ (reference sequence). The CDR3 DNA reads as TGTGCCAGCAGCGTGGACACCGGTGAGCAGTTCTTC. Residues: CASSVDTGEQFF. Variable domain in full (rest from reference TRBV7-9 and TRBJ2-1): DTGVSQNPRHKITKRGQNVTFRCDPISEHNRLYWYRQTLGQGPEFLTYFQNEAQLEKSRLLSDRFSAERPKGSFSTLEIQRTEQGDSAMYLCASSVDTGEQFFGPGTRLTVL.

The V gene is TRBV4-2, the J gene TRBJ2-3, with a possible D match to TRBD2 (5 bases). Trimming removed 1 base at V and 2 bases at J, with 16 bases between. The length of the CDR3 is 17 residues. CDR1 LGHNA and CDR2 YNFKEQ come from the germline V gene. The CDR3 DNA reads TGTGCCAGCAGCCAAGGGTCTAGCCCCTACAACACAGATACGCAGTATTTT. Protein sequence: CASSQGSSPYNTDTQYF.

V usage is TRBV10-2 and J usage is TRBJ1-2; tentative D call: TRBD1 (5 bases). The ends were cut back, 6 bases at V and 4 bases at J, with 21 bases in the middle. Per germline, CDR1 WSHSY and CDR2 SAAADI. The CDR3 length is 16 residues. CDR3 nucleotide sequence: TGCGCCAGCAGCGTTGACCGGGACTTAAGTCTCTATGGCTACACCTTC. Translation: CASSVDRDLSLYGYTF.

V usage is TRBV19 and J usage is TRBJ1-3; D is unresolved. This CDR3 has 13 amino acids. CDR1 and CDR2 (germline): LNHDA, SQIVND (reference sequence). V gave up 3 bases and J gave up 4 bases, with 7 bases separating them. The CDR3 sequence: CASSIGPGNTIYF. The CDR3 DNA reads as TGTGCCAGTAGTATTGGGCCGGGAAACACCATATATTTT.

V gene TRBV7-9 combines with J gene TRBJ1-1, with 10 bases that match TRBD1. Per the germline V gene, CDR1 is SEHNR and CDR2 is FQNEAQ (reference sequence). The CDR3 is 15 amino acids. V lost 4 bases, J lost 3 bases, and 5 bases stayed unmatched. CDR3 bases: TGTGCCAGCAGCTGGGGACAGGGGAGGGACACTGAAGCTTTCTTT. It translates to CASSWGQGRDTEAFF.

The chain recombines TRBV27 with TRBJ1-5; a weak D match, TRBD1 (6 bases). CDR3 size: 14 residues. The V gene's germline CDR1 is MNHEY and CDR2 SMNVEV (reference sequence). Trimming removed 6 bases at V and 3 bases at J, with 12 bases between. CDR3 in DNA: TGTGCCAGCAGCCCTACAGGGTTCAATCAGCCCCAGCATTTT. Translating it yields CASSPTGFNQPQHF.

The CDR3 coding sequence is TGTGCCAGCAGCAGGGGACAGGGTAATGGAAAGACCCAGTACTTC. Amino acid sequence: CASSRGQGNGKTQYF. The rearrangement joins TRBV5-5 to TRBJ2-5, with 9 nucleotides matching TRBD1. V lost 4 bases, J lost 6 bases, and 10 bases stayed unmatched. The CDR3 contains 15 residues. Looked up from germline, CDR1 is SGHKS and CDR2 is YYEKEE (reference sequence).

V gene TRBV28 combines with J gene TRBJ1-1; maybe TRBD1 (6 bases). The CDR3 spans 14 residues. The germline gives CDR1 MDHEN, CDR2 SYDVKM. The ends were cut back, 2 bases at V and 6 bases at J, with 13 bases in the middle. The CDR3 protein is CASSLIGEGAEAFF. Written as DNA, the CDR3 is TGTGCCAGCAGTTTAATAGGGGAGGGGGCTGAAGCTTTCTTT.

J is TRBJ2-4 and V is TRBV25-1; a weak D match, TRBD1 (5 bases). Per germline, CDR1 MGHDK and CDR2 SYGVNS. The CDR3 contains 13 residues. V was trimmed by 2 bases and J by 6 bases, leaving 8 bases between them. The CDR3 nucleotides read TGTGCCAGCAGTGAAGTTAGGGGAAACATTCAGTACTTC. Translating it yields CASSEVRGNIQYF.

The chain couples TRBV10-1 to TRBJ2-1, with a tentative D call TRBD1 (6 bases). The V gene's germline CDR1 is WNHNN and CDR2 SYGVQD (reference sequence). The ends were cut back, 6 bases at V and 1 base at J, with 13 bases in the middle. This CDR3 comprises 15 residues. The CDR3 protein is CASSPGTLSYNEQFF. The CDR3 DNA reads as TGCGCCAGCAGCCCCGGGACACTGTCCTACAATGAGCAGTTCTTC.

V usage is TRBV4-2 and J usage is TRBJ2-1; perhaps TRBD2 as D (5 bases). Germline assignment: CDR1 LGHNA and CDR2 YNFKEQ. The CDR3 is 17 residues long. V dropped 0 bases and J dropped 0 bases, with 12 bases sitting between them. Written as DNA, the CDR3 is TGTGCCAGCAGCCAAGATGAGTGGAGGAGCTCCTACAATGAGCAGTTCTTC. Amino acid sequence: CASSQDEWRSSYNEQFF.

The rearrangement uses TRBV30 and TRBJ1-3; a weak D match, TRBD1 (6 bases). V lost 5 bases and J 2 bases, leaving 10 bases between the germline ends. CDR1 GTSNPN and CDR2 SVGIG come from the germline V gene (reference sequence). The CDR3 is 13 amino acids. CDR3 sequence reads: CAWEQGAGNTIYF. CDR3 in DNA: TGTGCCTGGGAACAGGGAGCTGGAAACACCATATATTTT.

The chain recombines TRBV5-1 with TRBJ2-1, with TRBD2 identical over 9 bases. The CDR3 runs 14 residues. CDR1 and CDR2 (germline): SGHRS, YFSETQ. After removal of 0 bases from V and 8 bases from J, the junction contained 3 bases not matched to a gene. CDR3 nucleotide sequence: TGCGCCAGCAGCTTGGAAATAGCGGGAGATGAGCAGTTCTTC. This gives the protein CASSLEIAGDEQFF. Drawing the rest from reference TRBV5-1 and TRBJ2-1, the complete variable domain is KAGVTQTPRYLIKTRGQQVTLSCSPISGHRSVSWYQQTPGQGLQFLFEYFSETQRNKGNFPGRFSGRQFSNSRSEMNVSTLELGDSALYLCASSLEIAGDEQFFGPGTRLTVL.

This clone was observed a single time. The CDR3 here is CASSSQPDRNEQFF. The CDR3 DNA reads TGTGCCAGCAGCTCCCAGCCCGACAGAAATGAGCAGTTCTTC. The V and J genes are TRBV11-2 and TRBJ2-1, with TRBD1 as a possible D gene (5 bases). The germline gives CDR1 SGHAT, CDR2 FQNNGV. This CDR3 is 14 amino acids long. V was trimmed by 4 bases and J by 7 bases, leaving 14 bases between them.

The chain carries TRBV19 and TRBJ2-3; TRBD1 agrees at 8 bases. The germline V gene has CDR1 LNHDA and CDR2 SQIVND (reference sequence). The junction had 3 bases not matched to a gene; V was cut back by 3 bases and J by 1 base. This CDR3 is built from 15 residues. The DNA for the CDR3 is TGTGCCAGTAGTATTCCGGGACAGGGCACAGATACGCAGTATTTT. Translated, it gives CASSIPGQGTDTQYF. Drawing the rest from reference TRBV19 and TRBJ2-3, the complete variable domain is DGGITQSPKYLFRKEGQNVTLSCEQNLNHDAMYWYRQDPGQGLRLIYYSQIVNDFQKGDIAEGYSVSREKKESFPLTVTSAQKNPTAFYLCASSIPGQGTDTQYFGPGTRLTVL.

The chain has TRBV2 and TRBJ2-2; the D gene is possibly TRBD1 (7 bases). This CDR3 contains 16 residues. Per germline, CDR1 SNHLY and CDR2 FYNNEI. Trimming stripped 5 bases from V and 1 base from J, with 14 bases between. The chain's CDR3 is CASSFAGQRNTGELFF. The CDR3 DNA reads TGTGCCAGCAGTTTCGCGGGACAGAGGAACACCGGGGAGCTGTTTTTT. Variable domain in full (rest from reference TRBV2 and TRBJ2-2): EPEVTQTPSHQVTQMGQEVILRCVPISNHLYFYWYRQILGQKVEFLVSFYNNEISEKSEIFDDQFSVERPDGSNFTLKIRSTKLEDSAMYFCASSFAGQRNTGELFFGEGSRLTVL.

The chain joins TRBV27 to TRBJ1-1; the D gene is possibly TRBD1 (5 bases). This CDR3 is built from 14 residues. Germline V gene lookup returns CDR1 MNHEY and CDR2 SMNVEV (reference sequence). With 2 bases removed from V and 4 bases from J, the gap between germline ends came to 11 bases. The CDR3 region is CASSLRGQGTEAFF. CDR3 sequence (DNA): TGTGCCAGCAGTTTAAGGGGTCAAGGCACTGAAGCTTTCTTT.

DNA for the CDR3: TGTGCCAGTAGTATATCGTGGCGGGAGGGTTCCTACAATGAGCAGTTCTTC. Encoded protein: CASSISWREGSYNEQFF. The chain links TRBV19 to TRBJ2-1, with 9 bases lining up with TRBD2. The CDR3 consists of 17 residues. J lost 1 base, V lost 2 bases, and 6 bases had no gene match. Germline V lookup: CDR1 LNHDA, CDR2 SQIVND (reference sequence).

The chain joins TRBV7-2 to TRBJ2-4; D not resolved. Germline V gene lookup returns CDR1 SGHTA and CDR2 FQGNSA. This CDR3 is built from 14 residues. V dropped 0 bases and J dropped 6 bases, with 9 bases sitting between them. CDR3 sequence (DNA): TGTGCCAGCAGCTTAGCTCTAACTGGAAACATTCAGTACTTC. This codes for CASSLALTGNIQYF.